The 17 T cell receptor beta chains below come from one sample, sequenced in a study of blood T cell repertoires in COVID-19. Sequenced by immunoSEQ multiplex PCR; TCRdb stores in-frame clones only, minus some. This sample carries about 310,000 clones, roughly 86% of them seen once, and the ten largest clones take approximately 8.1%. The sample consisted of peripheral blood. The receptors were gathered from a woman between 50 and 59 years old who had recovered from COVID-19.

This clone occurred many times. The chain joins TRBV4-2 to TRBJ2-3; no definite D call. V gave up 4 bases and J gave up 0 bases, with 17 bases separating them. Germline assignment: CDR1 LGHNA and CDR2 YNFKEQ. The CDR3 has 17 amino acids. DNA of the CDR3: TGTGCCAGCAGCCTGATCATAGCAGCCCCAAGCACAGATACGCAGTATTTT. Amino acids: CASSLIIAAPSTDTQYF.

The gene calls are TRBV29-1 and TRBJ2-5, with 7 bases aligning to TRBD1. The germline V gene has CDR1 SQVTM and CDR2 ANQGSEA. CDR3 length: 13 amino acids. The junction had 10 bases not matched to a gene; V was cut back by 7 bases and J by 5 bases. The CDR3 protein is CSADRQGRETQYF. The CDR3 DNA follows: TGCAGCGCCGACCGACAGGGCCGGGAGACCCAGTACTTC.

The rearrangement joins TRBV10-1 to TRBJ1-6, with 9 bases matching TRBD1. The CDR3 contains 12 residues. V dropped 7 bases and J dropped 13; count of bases not matched to a gene: 5. Looked up from germline, CDR1 is WNHNN and CDR2 is SYGVQD (reference sequence). CDR3 loop: CASNDRGVPLHF. CDR3 DNA sequence: TGCGCCAGCAACGACAGGGGGGTGCCCCTCCACTTT.

The chain carries TRBV9 and TRBJ1-2; 11 bases align to TRBD1. Germline CDR1 reads SGDLS; CDR2 reads YYNGEE. The ends lost 0 bases at V and 5 bases at J; junction bases unmatched: 3. The CDR3 contains 15 residues. The CDR3 nucleotides read TGTGCCAGCAGCGTAGGTGGGACAGGGGGATATGGCTACACCTTC. It encodes CASSVGGTGGYGYTF.

V and J are TRBV10-3 and TRBJ1-4; D may be TRBD1 (6 bases). V lost 10 bases and J lost 6, with 18 bases in between. The CDR3 has 14 residues. From germline, CDR1 is ENHRY and CDR2 SYGVKD. The CDR3 region is CATRISGDDEKLFF. The CDR3, as DNA: TGTGCCACGCGGATTTCAGGGGATGATGAAAAACTGTTTTTT.

This clone was seen a handful of times. This chain links TRBV7-6 with TRBJ1-1; D may be TRBD1 (5 bases). This CDR3 has 15 residues. Germline CDR1 and CDR2: SGHVS and FNYEAQ. The ends were cut back, 1 base at V and 1 base at J, with 10 bases in the middle. CDR3 coding DNA: TGTGCCAGCAGCTTAGGCCAGGGTTCGAACACTGAAGCTTTCTTT. Translated, it gives CASSLGQGSNTEAFF.

V is TRBV28 and J is TRBJ1-3; D not certain. Trimming took off 6 bases at V and 0 bases at J, with 12 bases between the two ends. Germline CDR1 MDHEN, CDR2 SYDVKM. CDR3 size: 15 residues. The CDR3 protein is CASRLAASSGNTIYF. The CDR3 region has the DNA TGTGCCAGCAGGTTAGCCGCGAGCTCTGGAAACACCATATATTTT.

The J gene is TRBJ1-2, the V gene TRBV6-2 or TRBV6-3; D possibly corresponds to TRBD1 (5 bases). In germline, CDR1 is MNHEY, CDR2 SVGEGT. V was trimmed by 2 bases and J by 3 bases, leaving 7 bases between them. The CDR3 covers 13 residues. The CDR3 region is CASSYRQHYGYTF. The CDR3 region has the DNA TGTGCCAGCAGTTACAGACAGCACTATGGCTACACCTTC.

V gene TRBV28 combines with J gene TRBJ2-1, with TRBD2 identical over 11 bases. The ends lost 10 bases at V and 3 bases at J; junction bases unmatched: 8. Germline V CDR1 and CDR2: MDHEN, SYDVKM. CDR3 length equals 15 residues. CDR3 amino acids: CATDLAGGLYNEQFF. As DNA, the CDR3 is TGTGCCACAGATCTAGCGGGGGGCCTCTACAATGAGCAGTTCTTC.

V and J are TRBV3-1 (or the pseudogene TRBV3-2) and TRBJ1-1; D gene ambiguous. The CDR3 is 12 amino acids. V was pared by 4 bases and J by 6 bases, with 9 bases between. Germline V gene sequence: CDR1 LGHDT, CDR2 YNNKEL (reference sequence). CDR3: CASSPSGAEAFF. In DNA, the CDR3 is TGTGCCAGCAGCCCGTCCGGTGCTGAAGCTTTCTTT.

This clone was picked up one time. The chain has TRBV6-2 or TRBV6-3 and TRBJ2-7; 8 positions agree with TRBD1. CDR1 and CDR2 from the germline V gene are MNHEY and SVGEGT. Germline trimming cut 6 bases from V and 6 bases from J; bases unmatched to any gene: 4. This CDR3 contains 12 residues. CDR3 region: CASSPDRAEQYF. The CDR3 bases are TGTGCCAGCAGCCCGGACAGGGCCGAGCAGTACTTC.

The rearrangement uses TRBV3-1 (or the pseudogene TRBV3-2) and TRBJ1-5; maybe TRBD1 (6 bases). The CDR3 runs to 23 residues. Trimming pared 0 bases from V and 0 bases from J, leaving 30 bases between. From germline, CDR1 is LGHDT and CDR2 YNNKEL (reference sequence). The CDR3 spells CASSQDTPPLRGGTLNSNQPQHF. For the CDR3, the DNA is TGTGCCAGCAGCCAAGATACCCCCCCCCTGAGGGGGGGAACCCTCAATAGCAATCAGCCCCAGCATTTT.

The V gene is TRBV28, the J gene TRBJ2-3; TRBD2 might be the D (6 bases). The CDR3 has 19 residues. V was shortened by 3 bases and J by 0 bases, with 22 bases between the two germline ends. Germline assignment: CDR1 MDHEN and CDR2 SYDVKM. In DNA form, the CDR3 reads TGTGCCAGCAGTTTTGGACTACGCTCTCCAAAATCCAGCACAGATACGCAGTATTTT. Protein sequence: CASSFGLRSPKSSTDTQYF.

The genes are TRBV6-2 or TRBV6-3 and TRBJ1-4, with D perhaps TRBD1 (6 bases). The CDR3 consists of 14 residues. Trimming pared 5 bases from V and 8 bases from J, leaving 15 bases between. Germline V gene sequence: CDR1 MNHEY, CDR2 SVGEGT. CDR3 nucleotide sequence: TGTGCCAGCAGTCGTACAGGGATGGGCGAAAAACTGTTTTTT. Translating it yields CASSRTGMGEKLFF.

This chain uses TRBV5-6 with TRBJ2-7; 11 nucleotides line up with TRBD2. V lost 5 bases and J lost 5; bases outside the gene matches: 9. In germline, CDR1 is SGHDT, CDR2 YYEEEE. This CDR3 is 15 amino acids long. In DNA, the CDR3 is TGTGCCAGCAGTTCAACGGGACTAGCGGAAGACGAGCAGTACTTC. As protein: CASSSTGLAEDEQYF.

V gene TRBV2 combines with J gene TRBJ1-1, with D maybe TRBD1 (6 bases). Germline V gene lookup returns CDR1 SNHLY and CDR2 FYNNEI. This CDR3 region has 16 residues. The V gene lost 8 bases and the J gene lost 1 base, with 20 bases spanning the gap. The CDR3 protein is CASRARGSPENTEAFF. DNA of the CDR3: TGTGCCAGCCGAGCTAGGGGGAGTCCAGAGAACACTGAAGCTTTCTTT.

V is TRBV5-1 and J is TRBJ2-2; D is possibly TRBD2 (6 bases). This CDR3 comprises 16 residues. Trimming shortened V by 3 bases and J by 2 bases, and 14 bases separated the two germline ends. The V gene's germline CDR1 is SGHRS and CDR2 YFSETQ. The chain's CDR3 is CASSSNGGLNTGELFF. CDR3 DNA sequence: TGCGCCAGCAGCTCGAATGGGGGACTCAACACCGGGGAGCTGTTTTTT.